These 22 T cell receptor beta chains share one sample of origin, sequenced in a study of cytomegalovirus exposure and HLA in healthy donors. The PCR ran on 60 Vbeta and 13 Jbeta primers. Using immunoSEQ multiplex PCR, the repertoire was profiled, and TCRdb retains in-frame clones only, with some absent. This table has about 160,000 clones, 80% to 85% appearing once. Material: PBMCs. The receptor set was obtained from a male donor in good health and CMV-seropositive.

This chain links TRBV9 with TRBJ1-4; TRBD1 matches 7 bases. The CDR3 is made up of 15 amino acids. J lost 6 bases, V lost 4 bases, and 9 bases had no gene match. The germline gives CDR1 SGDLS, CDR2 YYNGEE. DNA for the CDR3: TGTGCCAGCAGCTTCTCGACAGGGACAGATGAAAAACTGTTTTTT. This sequence encodes CASSFSTGTDEKLFF.

The V call is TRBV19, the J call TRBJ2-3, with 9 bases aligning to TRBD2. The junction had 9 bases not matched to a gene; V was cut back by 3 bases and J by 14 bases. The germline V gene encodes CDR1 LNHDA and CDR2 SQIVND (reference sequence). CDR3 length: 13 residues. This chain's CDR3 is CASSIASGKPTYF. DNA of the CDR3: TGTGCCAGTAGTATCGCTAGCGGGAAGCCCACGTATTTT.

This rearrangement joins TRBV21-1 to TRBJ2-2; the DNA was not compared with TRBD2, the D call given in the table. TRBV21-1 is shown as a pseudogene. The CDR3 is 22 amino acids. This chain's CDR3 is CASSKEESRTSGRAGGTGELFF. CDR3 DNA sequence: TGTGCCAGCAGCAAAGAAGAGTCCCGGACTAGCGGGAGGGCCGGGGGGACCGGGGAGCTGTTTTTT.

This sequence joins TRBV5-1 and TRBJ2-1; unclear D gene. Germline V gene data show CDR1 as SGHRS and CDR2 as YFSETQ. The V end lost 0 bases, the J end lost 6 bases, and 7 bases lay between the germline ends. The CDR3 loop spans 13 amino acids. CDR3: CASSLGQSNEQFF. DNA of the CDR3: TGCGCCAGCAGCTTGGGGCAGTCCAATGAGCAGTTCTTC.

The chain is built from TRBV11-2 and TRBJ2-1; TRBD2 matches at 11 bases. Germline V gene lookup returns CDR1 SGHAT and CDR2 FQNNGV. The length of the CDR3 is 15 residues. The V gene end was trimmed by 3 bases and the J gene end by 10 bases; junction bases not matched to a gene: 8. The CDR3 DNA reads as TGTGCCAGCAGCTTTATAGCGGGAGGGCTCGGGGAGCAGTTCTTC. As protein: CASSFIAGGLGEQFF.

CDR3 protein: CAITDGWTFEQYF. Here the CDR3 DNA reads TGTGCCATCACCGATGGTTGGACTTTCGAGCAGTACTTC. The rearrangement uses TRBV10-3 and TRBJ2-5, with D possibly being TRBD2 (5 bases). The last part of the DNA fits TRBJ2-7 better; the J call may be wrong. Germline values: CDR1 ENHRY, CDR2 SYGVKD. The CDR3 length is 13 residues.

The chain links TRBV28 to TRBJ2-4; TRBD1 matches 7 bases. J gave up 6 bases and V 4 bases, and 9 bases lay outside the gene matches. The CDR3 sequence is 15 residues long. Looked up from germline, CDR1 is MDHEN and CDR2 is SYDVKM. This chain's CDR3 is CASSSPTGLGNIQYF. CDR3 DNA sequence: TGTGCCAGCAGTTCCCCGACAGGGCTGGGAAACATTCAGTACTTC. The full variable domain, completed using reference TRBV28 and TRBJ2-4, is DVKVTQSSRYLVKRTGEKVFLECVQDMDHENMFWYRQDPGLGLRLIYFSYDVKMKEKGDIPEGYSVSREKKERFSLILESASTNQTSMYLCASSSPTGLGNIQYFGAGTRLSVL.

J is TRBJ2-5 and V is TRBV19; D is possibly TRBD2 (6 bases). This CDR3 contains 16 residues. The germline V gene encodes CDR1 LNHDA and CDR2 SQIVND (reference sequence). V was clipped by 1 base and J by 1 base, with 13 bases between them. The CDR3 region has the DNA TGTGCCAGTAGTATAGCTAGGGCGGGACCCCAAGAGACCCAGTACTTC. Amino acids: CASSIARAGPQETQYF.

To note about this clone: One end of the junction fails to match germline, which may point to a read error. The J gene is TRBJ2-6, the V gene TRBV19, with D perhaps TRBD1 (5 bases). The germline V gene has CDR1 LNHDA and CDR2 SQIVND (reference sequence). There are 16 residues in the CDR3. This CDR3 is CASSPQEISGANGLTF. DNA of the CDR3: TGTGCCAGTAGTCCACAGGAGATCTCTGGGGCCAACGGCCTGACTTTC.

This clone was seen more than once but under ten times. The CDR3 DNA follows: TGCGCCAGCAGCTTGGACAGCACTAGCACAGATACGCAGTATTTT. Its translation is CASSLDSTSTDTQYF. This chain joins TRBV5-1 and TRBJ2-3; D not resolved. There are 15 residues in the CDR3. The V end lost 0 bases, the J end lost 0 bases, and 8 bases lay between the germline ends. Looked up from germline, CDR1 is SGHRS and CDR2 is YFSETQ.

The chain links TRBV7-9 to TRBJ1-1, with 10 bases lining up with TRBD1. This CDR3 spans 15 amino acids. J lost 4 bases, V lost 1 base, and 3 bases had no gene match. The germline V gene has CDR1 SEHNR and CDR2 FQNEAQ (reference sequence). CDR3: CASSLGQGAVTEAFF. The CDR3 DNA is TGTGCCAGCAGCTTAGGACAGGGGGCCGTCACTGAAGCTTTCTTT.

CDR3: CASSPSRASGASYNEQFF. The CDR3 DNA is TGTGCCAGCTCACCGAGTAGGGCTAGCGGAGCGAGTTACAATGAGCAGTTCTTC. The V call is TRBV18, the J call TRBJ2-1, with 7 positions matching TRBD2. Germline V CDR1 and CDR2: KGHSH, LQKENI. V lost 3 bases to trimming and J lost 4 bases; unmatched junction nucleotides: 15. The CDR3 consists of 18 residues.

V gene TRBV23-1 combines with J gene TRBJ2-7; perhaps TRBD1 as D (6 bases). TRBV23-1 is recorded as an ORF, its role being uncertain. V shed 0 bases and J shed 2 bases, with 11 bases lying between them. CDR3 length equals 15 residues. The DNA of the CDR3 is TGCGCCAGCAGTCAATCCGGACAGTTAGCCTACGAGCAGTACTTC. Translation: CASSQSGQLAYEQYF.

The V and J genes are TRBV27 and TRBJ1-1; D perhaps matches TRBD1 (5 bases). Trimming pared 2 bases from V and 4 bases from J, leaving 8 bases between. The CDR3 covers 13 residues. Germline lookup yields CDR1 MNHEY and CDR2 SMNVEV (reference sequence). CDR3 region: CASSLHGGTEAFF. CDR3 in DNA: TGTGCCAGCAGTTTACACGGGGGCACTGAAGCTTTCTTT.

This clone was recorded once. J is TRBJ1-5 and V is TRBV28; a possible D gene is TRBD1 (6 bases). V dropped 3 bases and J dropped 3 bases, with 15 bases sitting between them. The CDR3 loop spans 16 amino acids. The V gene's germline CDR1 is MDHEN and CDR2 SYDVKM. This CDR3 reads CASSFWGGSVNQPQHF. As DNA, the CDR3 is TGTGCCAGCAGTTTCTGGGGGGGCTCTGTCAATCAGCCCCAGCATTTT.

In this sample, this clone turned up a few times. The chain recombines TRBV29-1 with TRBJ2-5; D call uncertain. CDR3 length equals 13 residues. Germline assignment: CDR1 SQVTM and CDR2 ANQGSEA. Trimming pared 6 bases from V and 5 bases from J, leaving 16 bases between. The CDR3 DNA follows: TGCAGCGTCGCCGTGATCCTAGGTGAGACCCAGTACTTC. Residues: CSVAVILGETQYF.

V is TRBV5-1 and J is TRBJ2-1; 11 nucleotides line up with TRBD2. V lost 7 bases, J lost 6 bases, and 6 bases stayed unmatched. The CDR3 loop spans 14 amino acids. CDR1 and CDR2 (germline): SGHRS, YFSETQ. CDR3 residues: CASAAGTSGNEQFF. The CDR3 DNA reads as TGCGCCAGCGCAGCGGGGACTAGCGGCAATGAGCAGTTCTTC.

This rearrangement joins TRBV30 to TRBJ1-5; maybe TRBD1 (6 bases). The CDR3 is 13 residues long. Germline lookup yields CDR1 GTSNPN and CDR2 SVGIG (reference sequence). Trimming took 0 bases from V and 6 from J, leaving 9 bases between them. DNA for the CDR3: TGTGCCTGGAGTGTACAGGGAAGTCAGCCCCAGCATTTT. It translates to CAWSVQGSQPQHF.

On this clone: One junction end disagrees with the germline gene, perhaps due to a read error. The gene calls are TRBV11-2 and TRBJ2-4; D possibly corresponds to TRBD2 (6 bases). The CDR3 has 14 residues. Looked up from germline, CDR1 is SGHAT and CDR2 is FQNNGV. The DNA for the CDR3 is TGTGCCAGCAGCTTCGAACTAGCCAAAAACAGTCAGTACTTC. Protein sequence: CASSFELAKNSQYF.

V gene TRBV7-2 combines with J gene TRBJ2-1, with D perhaps TRBD1 (5 bases). The V end was cut by 7 bases, the J end by 3 bases, with 13 bases between. Germline V lookup: CDR1 SGHTA, CDR2 FQGNSA. This CDR3 comprises 14 residues. CDR3: CASMPGWGYNEQFF. In DNA, the CDR3 is TGTGCCAGCATGCCAGGGTGGGGCTACAATGAGCAGTTCTTC.

DNA of the CDR3: TGTGCCAGCAGCTTTGGGGGGACAGGGCATCGCGAGCAGTACTTC. Translating it yields CASSFGGTGHREQYF. The chain uses TRBV5-4 and TRBJ2-7; 9 nucleotides match TRBD1. Per the germline V gene, CDR1 is SGHNT and CDR2 is YYREEE (reference sequence). The trim removed 2 bases at V and 6 bases at J, leaving 9 bases unmatched. This CDR3 is 15 amino acids long. Full variable domain (rest looked up from reference TRBV5-4 and TRBJ2-7): ETGVTQSPTHLIKTRGQQVTLRCSSQSGHNTVSWYQQALGQGPQFIFQYYREEENGRGNFPPRFSGLQFPNYSSELNVNALELDDSALYLCASSFGGTGHREQYFGPGTRLTVT.

This clone was seen a few times. The chain recombines TRBV9 with TRBJ2-1; D uncertain. This CDR3 region has 13 residues. V dropped 0 bases and J dropped 6 bases, with 7 bases sitting between them. Per germline, CDR1 SGDLS and CDR2 YYNGEE. The CDR3 sequence is CASSVGEVNEQFF. DNA of the CDR3: TGTGCCAGCAGCGTAGGAGAGGTCAATGAGCAGTTCTTC.